This entry lists 21 T cell receptor beta chains sequenced from one sample in a study of cytomegalovirus exposure and HLA in healthy donors listed by TCRdb under 2017. The library came from the immunoSEQ multiplex PCR assay. The multiplex PCR relied on a mix of 60 forward primers for TCR Vbeta segments and 13 reverse primers for TCR Jbeta segments. Imported from immuneACCESS, the table was reduced by TCRdb to in-frame sequences with V and J called. These copies leave out some clones; in studies compared against another copy, an unresolved V gene accounts for under half, and the cause of the remainder is not known. Present in this sample are about 100,000 clones, approximately 85% of which were seen just once. Together, the top ten hold approximately 3.6% of the sample. Sequenced input: PBMCs. The receptors originated from a man aged 25-40 years in good health and CMV-seronegative.

This clone was seen just once. The chain is built from TRBV30 and TRBJ1-5; D remains ambiguous. V was cut by 1 base and J by 4 bases, with 11 bases left in between. CDR1 and CDR2 from the germline V gene are GTSNPN and SVGIG (reference sequence). The CDR3 is made up of 14 amino acids. The CDR3 here is CAWSASGINQPQHF. The CDR3 region has the DNA TGTGCCTGGAGTGCCTCCGGGATAAATCAGCCCCAGCATTTT.

This rearrangement joins TRBV6-6 to TRBJ1-3, with a tentative D call TRBD1 (6 bases). The CDR3 length is 13 residues. CDR1 is MNHNY, CDR2 SVGAGI, per germline (reference sequence). V lost 9 bases and J lost 4, with 13 bases in between. CDR3: CARPTGPGNTIYF. CDR3 bases: TGTGCCAGGCCAACAGGGCCCGGAAACACCATATATTTT.

The chain couples TRBV18 to TRBJ1-1; D gene uncertain. In germline, CDR1 is KGHSH, CDR2 LQKENI. V gave up 0 bases and J gave up 5 bases, with 19 bases separating them. The CDR3 runs to 17 residues. CDR3 protein: CASSPPNNGGRSTEAFF. DNA of the CDR3: TGTGCCAGCTCACCACCGAATAATGGTGGCAGAAGTACTGAAGCTTTCTTT.

This clone was counted between two and nine times. This chain uses TRBV27 with TRBJ2-3, with unresolved D. The CDR3 totals 14 residues. V was pared by 0 bases and J by 3 bases, with 7 bases between. Looked up from germline, CDR1 is MNHEY and CDR2 is SMNVEV (reference sequence). CDR3 protein: CASSLSLPTDTQYF. CDR3 in DNA: TGTGCCAGCAGTTTATCTCTACCGACAGATACGCAGTATTTT.

The chain employs TRBV4-3 and TRBJ1-2, with 9 positions matching TRBD1. CDR3 size: 15 residues. Trimming took 0 bases from V and 4 from J; bases not matched to a gene: 3. Germline V gene sequence: CDR1 LGHNA, CDR2 YSLEER. The CDR3 spells CASSQDLGQGYGYTF. In nucleotides, the CDR3 is TGCGCCAGCAGCCAAGATTTGGGACAGGGCTATGGCTACACCTTC.

CDR3 region: CASSQEWGAGANVLTF. CDR3 nucleotides: TGTGCCAGCAGCCAAGAGTGGGGGGCTGGGGCCAACGTCCTGACTTTC. The V and J genes are TRBV4-2 and TRBJ2-6; D is possibly TRBD2 (6 bases). Germline V gives CDR1 LGHNA, CDR2 YNFKEQ. This CDR3 region has 16 residues. V lost 0 bases, J lost 2 bases, and 8 bases lay in between.

The V call is TRBV7-9, the J call TRBJ2-7; 12 nucleotides align to TRBD2. CDR1 is SEHNR and CDR2 is FQNEAQ in the germline V gene (reference sequence). The CDR3 has 16 residues. V was clipped by 8 bases and J by 6 bases; unmatched bases: 14. The CDR3 nucleotides are TGTGCCAGCCGGCCCGGGACTAGCGGGTCGTGGGGCGAGCAGTACTTC. Translated: CASRPGTSGSWGEQYF.

The rearrangement links TRBV2 to TRBJ1-2; the D is unclear. The CDR3 spans 14 residues. V lost 2 bases, J lost 2 bases, and 9 bases lay in between. Germline-derived CDR1 and CDR2 are SNHLY and FYNNEI. The CDR3 bases are TGTGCCAGCAGTGAACGGAGAGACAACTATGGCTACACCTTC. Translating it yields CASSERRDNYGYTF. The entire variable domain, with the rest obtained from reference TRBV2 and TRBJ1-2, is as follows: EPEVTQTPSHQVTQMGQEVILRCVPISNHLYFYWYRQILGQKVEFLVSFYNNEISEKSEIFDDQFSVERPDGSNFTLKIRSTKLEDSAMYFCASSERRDNYGYTFGSGTRLTVV.

The chain employs TRBV11-2 and TRBJ1-4; D is ambiguous. This CDR3 comprises 14 residues. The V gene's germline CDR1 is SGHAT and CDR2 FQNNGV. Trimming cost V 1 base and J 8 bases, with 11 bases left between them. The CDR3 sequence is CASSLGGGGEKLFF. The DNA of the CDR3 is TGTGCCAGCAGCTTAGGGGGAGGTGGGGAAAAACTGTTTTTT.

V is TRBV28 and J is TRBJ2-6; weak D call: TRBD1 (6 bases). Germline CDR1 reads MDHEN; CDR2 reads SYDVKM. Trimming pared 6 bases from V and 3 bases from J, leaving 15 bases between. This CDR3 has 16 residues. The CDR3 protein is CASSGTGPDGANVLTF. In DNA form, the CDR3 reads TGTGCCAGCAGCGGAACAGGGCCTGATGGGGCCAACGTCCTGACTTTC.

Comment on this clone: A read error may produce the germline difference seen at one junction end. CDR3 coding DNA: TGCAGTGCTAGAGGTTCGGCTAGTCATGCTTTC. It codes for CSARGSASHAF. The rearrangement joins TRBV20-1 to TRBJ2-6; D ambiguous. CDR3 length equals 11 residues. CDR1 and CDR2 (germline): DFQATT, SNEGSKA (reference sequence).

V usage is TRBV30 and J usage is TRBJ1-4; weak D call: TRBD1 (6 bases). The CDR3 contains 13 residues. CDR1 and CDR2 from the germline V gene are GTSNPN and SVGIG (reference sequence). Between the trimmed V and J ends, which lost 5 bases and 2 bases, there was a span of 9 bases. CDR3 sequence: CAWGTSTNEKLFF. In DNA, the CDR3 is TGTGCCTGGGGGACAAGTACTAATGAAAAACTGTTTTTT.

This clone is a singleton in its sample. This chain uses TRBV2 with TRBJ2-5, with a weak D call TRBD1 (5 bases). This CDR3 is 12 amino acids long. Germline-derived CDR1 and CDR2 are SNHLY and FYNNEI. Deletions cut 7 bases from V and 2 bases from J, with 8 bases between. DNA of the CDR3: TGTGCCAGCACACGACAGCAAGAGACCCAGTACTTC. It encodes CASTRQQETQYF.

This chain connects TRBV4-3 to TRBJ2-7, with 7 bases aligning to TRBD2. This CDR3 is built from 16 residues. CDR1 LGHNA and CDR2 YSLEER come from the germline V gene. The trim removed 0 bases at V and 0 bases at J, leaving 5 bases unmatched. As DNA, the CDR3 is TGCGCCAGCAGCCAAGATCTCCTAGCGGACTCCTACGAGCAGTACTTC. As protein: CASSQDLLADSYEQYF.

On this clone itself: This CDR3 is also generated by other DNA sequences in the sample. The chain employs TRBV15 and TRBJ2-5; 7 bases map to TRBD2. The CDR3 covers 14 residues. Trimming removed 0 bases from V and 2 bases from J; junction bases left unmatched: 0. In germline, CDR1 is LNHNV, CDR2 YYDKDF (reference sequence). CDR3 coding DNA: TGTGCCACCAGCAGAGATAGCGGGCAAGAGACCCAGTACTTC. It is translated as CATSRDSGQETQYF.

This clone was observed a few times. This rearrangement joins TRBV27 to TRBJ2-2; the match to TRBD1 covers 8 bases. V was pared by 3 bases and J by 2 bases, with 20 bases of the junction left unmatched. The CDR3 sequence is 21 residues long. Germline V CDR1 and CDR2: MNHEY, SMNVEV (reference sequence). CDR3 amino acids: CASSFSGQGIISYHNTGELFF. CDR3 coding DNA: TGTGCCAGCAGTTTTTCCGGACAGGGAATTATCTCGTACCATAACACCGGGGAGCTGTTTTTT.

Comments on this clone: Other DNA sequences from this sample encode an identical CDR3 as well. The rearrangement joins TRBV7-2 to TRBJ2-3; 10 bases match TRBD2. J gave up 3 bases and V 5 bases, and 2 bases lay outside the gene matches. Per germline, CDR1 SGHTA and CDR2 FQGNSA. This CDR3 has 14 amino acids. The CDR3 here is CASSLGLATDTQYF. The DNA of the CDR3 is TGTGCCAGCAGCCTGGGACTAGCGACAGATACGCAGTATTTT.

The rearrangement joins TRBV7-2 to TRBJ1-2; D not resolved. This CDR3 is built from 16 residues. The V gene's germline CDR1 is SGHTA and CDR2 FQGNSA. The germline V and J ends were trimmed by 5 bases and 5 bases, with 21 bases remaining between them. The CDR3 coding sequence is TGTGCCAGCAGCATAACCCGATTGACGGAGAGTTATGGCTACACCTTC. This translates into CASSITRLTESYGYTF.

This clone has more than one count but fewer than ten. V is TRBV5-1 and J is TRBJ2-5; 7 bases are shared with TRBD1. Germline loops: CDR1 SGHRS, CDR2 YFSETQ. CDR3 length: 14 amino acids. The ends lost 4 bases at V and 5 bases at J; junction bases unmatched: 8. The chain's CDR3 is CASSQRGQLETQYF. In DNA, the CDR3 is TGCGCCAGCAGCCAAAGGGGACAGTTGGAGACCCAGTACTTC.

This sequence joins TRBV6-1 and TRBJ1-4; 9 bases are a match to TRBD1. V trimming: 2 bases; J trimming: 7 bases; junction bases outside the gene matches: 20. This CDR3 region has 20 residues. Germline values: CDR1 MNHNS, CDR2 SASEGT. The CDR3: CASSERDRAASSIWGEKLFF. The CDR3 bases are TGTGCCAGCAGTGAACGGGACAGGGCGGCAAGCTCAATTTGGGGTGAAAAACTGTTTTTT.

This clone has only one observation. This chain uses TRBV25-1 with TRBJ2-3; the match to TRBD2 covers 7 bases. From germline, CDR1 is MGHDK and CDR2 SYGVNS. The trim removed 5 bases at V and 5 bases at J, leaving 1 base unmatched. The CDR3 is 12 residues long. CDR3 protein: CASSLAGDTQYF. CDR3 sequence (DNA): TGTGCCAGCAGTTTAGCGGGAGATACGCAGTATTTT.